This T cell receptor (beta chain) came from a study of identical twins. The authors used template switching to add a universal primer site and gave cDNA unique molecular identifiers. Using its own MiXCR run on the 5' RACE reads, TCRdb lists one record per CDR3 protein. In the table there are 500,000 or so distinct CDR3 sequences, roughly 21% of which are singletons. Germline values: CDR1 MGHDK, CDR2 SYGVNS. V gave up 8 bases and J gave up 5 bases, with 15 bases separating them. This CDR3 comprises 13 residues. The sample was also linked to a second study, of T cells expressing NK-cell markers. In that study: Seven HCMV-seropositive donors and one seronegative donor made up the eight sequenced donors.

Sequencing was performed on CD4+ T cells sorted from blood. V is TRBV25-1 and J is TRBJ2-5, with D perhaps matching TRBD1 (6 bases). This sequence originates from a woman aged 18-35 years in good health. The CDR3 coding sequence is TGTGCCAGCTCCCCGGCAGGGGTGGAGACCCAGTACTTC. It yields the protein CASSPAGVETQYF. The complete variable domain, with remaining parts taken from reference TRBV25-1 and TRBJ2-5, reads EADIYQTPRYLVIGTGKKITLECSQTMGHDKMYWYQQDPGMELHLIHYSYGVNSTEKGDLSSESTVSRIRTEHFPLTLESARPSHTSQYLCASSPAGVETQYFGPGTRLLVL.